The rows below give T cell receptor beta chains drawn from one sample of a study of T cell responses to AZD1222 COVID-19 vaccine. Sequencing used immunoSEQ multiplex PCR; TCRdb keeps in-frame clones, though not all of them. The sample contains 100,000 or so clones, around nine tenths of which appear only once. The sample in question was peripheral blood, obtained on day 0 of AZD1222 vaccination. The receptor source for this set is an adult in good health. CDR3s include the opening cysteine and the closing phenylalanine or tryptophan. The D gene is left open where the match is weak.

CASSIDSYEQYF	TGTGCCAGCTCAATCGACAGTTACGAGCAGTACTTC	.	12	TRBJ2-7	TRBV18
CASSPTLLGVEKLFF	TGTGCCAGCTCACCGACCCTGCTGGGCGTAGAAAAACTGTTTTTT	.	15	TRBJ1-4	TRBV18
CATREDGTDTQYF	TGTGCTACCCGCGAGGATGGCACAGATACGCAGTATTTT	.	13	TRBJ2-3	TRBV19
CASSGTGVRTEAFF	TGTGCCAGCAGCGGAACAGGGGTGCGAACTGAAGCTTTCTTT	TRBD1	14	TRBJ1-1	TRBV5-6
CASSQDLPTDTQYF	TGCGCCAGCAGCCAAGATCTTCCTACAGATACGCAGTATTTT	.	14	TRBJ2-3	TRBV4-3
CASSQVASAGYGELFF	TGTGCCAGCAGCCAAGTGGCTAGCGCCGGGTATGGGGAGCTGTTTTTT	.	16	TRBJ2-2	TRBV4-2
CASMRPGAAYEQYF	TGTGCCAGTATGAGACCCGGGGCAGCTTACGAGCAGTACTTC	.	14	TRBJ2-7	TRBV19
CASSSSGTGGTEAFF	TGTGCCAGCAGTTCGTCCGGGACAGGGGGGACTGAAGCTTTCTTT	TRBD1	15	TRBJ1-1	TRBV28
CASSWSGGHTEAFF	TGTGCCAGCAGTTGGTCTGGGGGGCACACTGAAGCTTTCTTT	.	14	TRBJ1-1	TRBV5-5
CASSQLAGGPEEQYF	TGCGCCAGCAGCCAATTAGCGGGGGGGCCGGAGGAGCAGTACTTC	TRBD2	15	TRBJ2-7	TRBV4-1
CSANRGNEQYF	TGCAGTGCAAACAGGGGGAACGAGCAGTACTTC	TRBD1	11	TRBJ2-7	TRBV20-1
CASSLIGSGYNEQFF	TGCGCCAGCAGCTTGATCGGGAGCGGCTACAATGAGCAGTTCTTC	.	15	TRBJ2-1	TRBV5-1
CASSSTGKTEAFF	TGCGCCAGCAGCTCTACAGGGAAAACTGAAGCTTTCTTT	.	13	TRBJ1-1	TRBV4-3
CASSTRGRGGGNTIYF	TGTGCCAGCAGCACGCGCGGGCGGGGGGGAGGAAACACCATATATTTT	.	16	TRBJ1-3	TRBV3-1/TRBV3-2
CASSPGHQREKLFF	TGTGCCAGCTCACCCGGACACCAACGGGAAAAACTGTTTTTT	.	14	TRBJ1-4	TRBV18